One sample yielded the 6 T cell receptor beta chains listed below, sequenced in a study of OX40 agonist ivuxolimab in advanced cancers. TCRdb's copy holds only in-frame clones and misses some; the assay was immunoSEQ multiplex PCR. Of tens of thousands of clones listed, around four fifths are singletons. The sample here was CD4+ or CD8+ T cells sorted from blood, taken in a trial of the OX40 agonist ivuxolimab. The origin of the receptors is an adult with an advanced solid tumor such as melanoma, head and neck, liver or kidney cancer.

The CDR3 loop is CASSQVVSETQYF. The CDR3 region has the DNA TGCGCCAGCAGCCAAGTCGTCTCAGAGACCCAGTACTTC. The chain has TRBV4-3 and TRBJ2-5, with D unresolved. Germline values: CDR1 LGHNA, CDR2 YSLEER. This CDR3 contains 13 residues. Trimming removed 1 base from V and 4 bases from J, with 7 bases in between.

The rearrangement joins TRBV7-3 to TRBJ2-3; D remains ambiguous. Germline V CDR1 and CDR2: SGHTA, FQGTGA. Deletions cut 5 bases from V and 6 bases from J, with 12 bases between. CDR3 length: 13 amino acids. The CDR3 DNA reads TGTGCCAGCAGCACCCAGGTTGAGGATACGCAGTATTTT. It codes for CASSTQVEDTQYF.

V is TRBV11-3 and J is TRBJ2-7, with TRBD2 matching over 10 bases. The germline V gene has CDR1 SGHNT and CDR2 YENEEA. The length of the CDR3 is 13 residues. V lost 8 bases to trimming and J lost 7 bases; unmatched junction nucleotides: 8. The CDR3 DNA sequence: TGTGCCAGCTCAGTAGCGGGAGGTTGGGAGCAGTACTTC. Its protein is CASSVAGGWEQYF.

This chain links TRBV11-1 with TRBJ2-5; D uncertain. The last part of the DNA fits TRBJ2-7 better; the J call may be wrong. The CDR3 runs to 14 residues. Germline loops: CDR1 SGHAT, CDR2 FQDESV (reference sequence). The CDR3 DNA reads as TGTGCCAGCAGCTTATCTGGCCCCACCTACGAGCAGTACTTC. The encoded protein is CASSLSGPTYEQYF.

The rearrangement links TRBV23-1 to TRBJ1-4; 9 positions agree with TRBD1. TRBV23-1 is treated as an ORF (open reading frame) with a function not yet certain. The CDR3 sequence is 14 residues long. With V trimmed by 5 bases and J by 7 bases, 5 bases remained unmatched. The DNA of the CDR3 is TGCGCCAGCAGTGGGGACAGGGAAGGTGAAAAACTGTTTTTT. Amino acid sequence: CASSGDREGEKLFF.

This clone was detected only a few times. This chain links TRBV27 with TRBJ2-7; 9 nucleotides agree with TRBD2. The CDR3 contains 16 residues. Germline CDR1 is MNHEY and CDR2 is SMNVEV (reference sequence). Trimming took 2 bases from V and 5 from J; bases not matched to a gene: 10. Here the CDR3 DNA reads TGTGCCAGCAGTTTAAGTAACGCGGGAGGGCGGAACGAGCAGTACTTC. This encodes CASSLSNAGGRNEQYF.